The rows below give T cell receptor beta chains drawn from one sample of a study of T cell changes during pregnancy in multiple sclerosis. Some clones are missing from TCRdb's copy, which holds only in-frame ones; the method was immunoSEQ multiplex PCR. The sample has 30,000 or so clones, roughly 89% seen once. The specimen was CD8+ T cells from peripheral blood mononuclear cells, collected in the first trimester of pregnancy. Every receptor here comes from a female donor with multiple sclerosis, enrolled in a pregnancy study. Each CDR3 is given without its conserved first and last residue.

TRBV6-5	TRBJ2-1	ASSYTWDSSYNEQF
TRBV7-2	TRBJ2-2	ASSPEPPRGRGELF
TRBV5-1	TRBJ2-7	ASSLEAGGIDEQY
TRBV4-3	TRBJ2-3	ASSQDGPLAGGTDTQY
TRBV4-2	TRBJ2-5	ASSQEVLVSGSETQY
TRBV5-1	TRBJ2-6	ASSLVGLAGVGGANVLT
TRBV11-2	TRBJ2-3	ASSAILAGSTDTQY
TRBV6-4	TRBJ2-7	ASSEEAEGPYEQY
TRBV7-2	TRBJ2-2	ASSLAGGLAEFGELF
TRBV13	TRBJ1-2	ASSLGPPLNYGYT
TRBV11-2	TRBJ2-3	ASSLQGYLVSTDTQY
TRBV4-1	TRBJ2-7	ASSQVPSGRAWQY
TRBV29-1	TRBJ2-5	SGLEQETQY
TRBV19	TRBJ2-1	ASSDWRETYNEQF
TRBV27	TRBJ1-1	ASSLFGQGVNTEAF
TRBV10-3	TRBJ2-1	AISSRVGQLDNEQF
TRBV10-3	TRBJ2-1	AVGEGPNEQF
TRBV19	TRBJ2-1	ATLGAGVYNEQF
TRBV6-4	TRBJ2-3	ASSDSEGGADTQY
TRBV29-1	TRBJ2-7	SVGLAGGIRYEQY
TRBV30	TRBJ1-6	AWSPTGVRNSPLH
TRBV9	TRBJ2-1	ASSVDRQDPYNEQF
TRBV5-4	TRBJ2-7	ASSLVGQGGGEQY
TRBV27	TRBJ2-6	ASSLDTVGANVLT
TRBV7-9	TRBJ2-1	ASSRGLAGGPPYNEQF
TRBV4-1	TRBJ2-7	ASSHGFVGGSSYEQY
TRBV28	TRBJ2-7	ASSLGHYEQY
TRBV10-3	TRBJ2-1	ASYGHSGRANEQF